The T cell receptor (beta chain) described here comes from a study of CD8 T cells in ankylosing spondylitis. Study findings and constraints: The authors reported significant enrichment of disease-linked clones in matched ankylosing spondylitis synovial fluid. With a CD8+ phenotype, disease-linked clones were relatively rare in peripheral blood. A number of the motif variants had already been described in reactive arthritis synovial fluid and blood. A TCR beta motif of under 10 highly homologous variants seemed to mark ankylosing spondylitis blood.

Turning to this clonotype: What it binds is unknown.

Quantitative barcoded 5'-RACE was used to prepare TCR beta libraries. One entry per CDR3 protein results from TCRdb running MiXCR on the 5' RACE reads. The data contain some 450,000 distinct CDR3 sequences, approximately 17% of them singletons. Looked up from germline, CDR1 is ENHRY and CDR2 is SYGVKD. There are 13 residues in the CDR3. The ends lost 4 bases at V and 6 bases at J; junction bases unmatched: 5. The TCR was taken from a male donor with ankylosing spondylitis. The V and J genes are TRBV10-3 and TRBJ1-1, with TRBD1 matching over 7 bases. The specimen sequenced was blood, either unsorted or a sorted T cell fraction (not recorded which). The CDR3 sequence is CAISATGAPEAFF. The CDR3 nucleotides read TGTGCCATCAGTGCCACAGGGGCCCCTGAAGCTTTCTTT.